The 10 T cell receptor beta chains listed next were all sequenced from one sample in a study of blood T cell repertoires in COVID-19. The data were produced by immunoSEQ multiplex PCR, yet TCRdb's version contains in-frame clones alone and is incomplete. This table holds about 200,000 clones, 80% to 90% found once. The sequenced sample was peripheral blood. The origin of the receptors is a man in his forties or fifties with acute or convalescent COVID-19.

The chain combines TRBV6-1 with TRBJ2-6; D possibly corresponds to TRBD1 (6 bases). Germline-derived CDR1 and CDR2 are MNHNS and SASEGT. This CDR3 has 20 amino acids. Trimming removed 4 bases from V and 0 bases from J, with 22 bases in between. CDR3 in DNA: TGTGCCAGCAGTGCTCCCCCACACAGGGTACCAGGCTCTGGGGCCAACGTCCTGACTTTC. This gives the protein CASSAPPHRVPGSGANVLTF.

The V gene is TRBV7-8, the J gene TRBJ1-2, with 8 positions matching TRBD1. This CDR3 has 14 residues. V shed 4 bases, J shed 3 bases, and the junction held 4 bases outside the gene matches. Looked up from germline, CDR1 is SGHVS and CDR2 is FQNEAQ. CDR3 region: CASSSGQVDYGYTF. Here the CDR3 DNA reads TGTGCCAGCAGCTCGGGACAGGTGGACTATGGCTACACCTTC.

The chain has TRBV5-1 and TRBJ2-1, with D perhaps TRBD2 (6 bases). V gave up 4 bases and J gave up 3 bases, with 11 bases separating them. The CDR3 extends over 14 amino acids. The germline gives CDR1 SGHRS, CDR2 YFSETQ. CDR3 nucleotide sequence: TGCGCCAGCAGCACGGACTACCTCTACAATGAGCAGTTCTTC. Translated, it gives CASSTDYLYNEQFF.

This clone has a handful of counts. The V call is TRBV18, the J call TRBJ2-7; D is unresolved. Germline V gene sequence: CDR1 KGHSH, CDR2 LQKENI. The CDR3 length is 13 residues. V was cut by 3 bases and J by 2 bases, with 8 bases left in between. The CDR3 reads CASSPGEAYEQYF. In DNA form, the CDR3 reads TGTGCCAGCTCACCGGGTGAGGCCTACGAGCAGTACTTC.

The CDR3 here is CASSHDRDDEKLFF. In DNA form, the CDR3 reads TGCGCCAGCAGCCACGACAGGGACGATGAAAAACTGTTTTTT. The chain recombines TRBV5-1 with TRBJ1-4, with TRBD1 matching over 7 bases. The CDR3 consists of 14 residues. The V gene end was trimmed by 4 bases and the J gene end by 6 bases; junction bases not matched to a gene: 6. Germline V CDR1 and CDR2: SGHRS, YFSETQ.

The gene calls are TRBV14 and TRBJ2-1, with 8 nucleotides matching TRBD1. CDR3 length: 14 amino acids. V lost 7 bases to trimming and J lost 5 bases; unmatched junction nucleotides: 7. Germline CDR1 and CDR2: SGHDN and FVKESK. The CDR3 sequence is CASNRGTQHNEQFF. The DNA for the CDR3 is TGTGCCAGCAACAGGGGGACACAACACAATGAGCAGTTCTTC.

This clone was seen a few times. The chain combines TRBV19 with TRBJ1-2; 7 bases match TRBD1. Per the germline V gene, CDR1 is LNHDA and CDR2 is SQIVND (reference sequence). Germline trimming cut 7 bases from V and 7 bases from J; bases unmatched to any gene: 15. The CDR3 loop spans 15 amino acids. The CDR3 region has the DNA TGTGCCAGTACCTACGCCGGACAGGAGGCTTTTGGCTACACCTTC. Protein product: CASTYAGQEAFGYTF. Complete variable domain (other parts from reference TRBV19 and TRBJ1-2): DGGITQSPKYLFRKEGQNVTLSCEQNLNHDAMYWYRQDPGQGLRLIYYSQIVNDFQKGDIAEGYSVSREKKESFPLTVTSAQKNPTAFYLCASTYAGQEAFGYTFGSGTRLTVV.

The V and J genes are TRBV5-4 and TRBJ1-1, with 7 bases aligning to TRBD1. This CDR3 is 13 amino acids long. After removal of 4 bases from V and 5 bases from J, the junction contained 5 bases not matched to a gene. Germline V CDR1 and CDR2: SGHNT, YYREEE (reference sequence). CDR3 nucleotides: TGTGCCAGCAGCGGACAGACAGGGACTGAAGCTTTCTTT. Amino acids: CASSGQTGTEAFF.

The rearrangement links TRBV2 to TRBJ1-2, with D tentatively TRBD1 (5 bases). The CDR3 is made up of 13 amino acids. The V end lost 8 bases, the J end lost 8 bases, and 18 bases lay between the germline ends. The V gene's germline CDR1 is SNHLY and CDR2 FYNNEI. CDR3 nucleotides: TGTGCCAGCCACTATACCGCCCAGGGAGGCTACACCTTC. The encoded protein is CASHYTAQGGYTF.

V and J are TRBV2 and TRBJ2-1, with 10 positions matching TRBD1. With V trimmed by 5 bases and J by 6 bases, 7 bases remained unmatched. This CDR3 region has 15 residues. Germline CDR1 and CDR2: SNHLY and FYNNEI. For the CDR3, the DNA is TGTGCCAGCAGTCGATTGGACAGGGGGATCAATGAGCAGTTCTTC. Translation: CASSRLDRGINEQFF.